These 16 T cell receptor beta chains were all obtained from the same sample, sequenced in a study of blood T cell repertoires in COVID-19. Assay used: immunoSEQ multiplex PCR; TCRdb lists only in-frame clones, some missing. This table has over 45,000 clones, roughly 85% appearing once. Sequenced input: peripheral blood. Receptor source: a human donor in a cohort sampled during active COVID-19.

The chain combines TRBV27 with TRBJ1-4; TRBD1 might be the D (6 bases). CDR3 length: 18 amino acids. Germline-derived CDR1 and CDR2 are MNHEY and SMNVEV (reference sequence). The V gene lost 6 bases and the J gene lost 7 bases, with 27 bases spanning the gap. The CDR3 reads CASSNLYRLQGSAEKLFF. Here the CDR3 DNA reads TGTGCCAGCAGCAATCTATACCGTTTGCAGGGGTCGGCTGAAAAACTGTTTTTT.

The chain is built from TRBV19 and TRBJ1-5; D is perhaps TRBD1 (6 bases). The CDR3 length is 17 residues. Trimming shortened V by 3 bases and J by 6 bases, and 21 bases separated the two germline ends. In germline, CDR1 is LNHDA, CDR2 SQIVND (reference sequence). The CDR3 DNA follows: TGTGCCAGTAGTATTGAGGATGGGCAGGGGATAGGTCAGCCCCAGCATTTT. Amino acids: CASSIEDGQGIGQPQHF.

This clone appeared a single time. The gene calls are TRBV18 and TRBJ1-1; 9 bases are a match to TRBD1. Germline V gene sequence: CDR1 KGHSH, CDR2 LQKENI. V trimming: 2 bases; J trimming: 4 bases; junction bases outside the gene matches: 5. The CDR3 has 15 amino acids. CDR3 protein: CASSPTGTGSTEAFF. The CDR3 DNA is TGTGCCAGCTCACCAACCGGGACAGGGAGCACTGAAGCTTTCTTT.

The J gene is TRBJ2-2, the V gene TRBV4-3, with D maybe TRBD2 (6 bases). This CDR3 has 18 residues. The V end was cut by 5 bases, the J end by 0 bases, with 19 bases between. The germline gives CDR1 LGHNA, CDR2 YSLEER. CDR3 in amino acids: CASSDVSTGAANTGELFF. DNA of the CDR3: TGCGCCAGCAGCGACGTATCGACGGGAGCTGCGAACACCGGGGAGCTGTTTTTT.

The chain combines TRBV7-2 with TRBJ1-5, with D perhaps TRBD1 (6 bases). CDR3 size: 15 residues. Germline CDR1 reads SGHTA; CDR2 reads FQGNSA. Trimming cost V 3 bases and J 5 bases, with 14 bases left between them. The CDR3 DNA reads TGTGCCAGCAGCTTTCCGGGACAAGGGGATCAGCCCCAGCATTTT. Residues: CASSFPGQGDQPQHF. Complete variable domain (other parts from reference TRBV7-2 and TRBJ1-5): GAGVSQSPSNKVTEKGKDVELRCDPISGHTALYWYRQSLGQGLEFLIYFQGNSAPDKSGLPSDRFSAERTGGSVSTLTIQRTQQEDSAVYLCASSFPGQGDQPQHFGDGTRLSIL.

The CDR3 region is CASSPQTGDTGELFF. The CDR3 DNA reads TGTGCCAGCAGCCCGCAAACAGGGGATACCGGGGAGCTGTTTTTT. V gene TRBV7-9 combines with J gene TRBJ2-2; 7 bases map to TRBD1. This CDR3 has 15 residues. V lost 5 bases and J lost 5; bases outside the gene matches: 8. Germline-derived CDR1 and CDR2 are SEHNR and FQNEAQ (reference sequence). Complete variable domain (other parts from reference TRBV7-9 and TRBJ2-2): DTGVSQNPRHKITKRGQNVTFRCDPISEHNRLYWYRQTLGQGPEFLTYFQNEAQLEKSRLLSDRFSAERPKGSFSTLEIQRTEQGDSAMYLCASSPQTGDTGELFFGEGSRLTVL.

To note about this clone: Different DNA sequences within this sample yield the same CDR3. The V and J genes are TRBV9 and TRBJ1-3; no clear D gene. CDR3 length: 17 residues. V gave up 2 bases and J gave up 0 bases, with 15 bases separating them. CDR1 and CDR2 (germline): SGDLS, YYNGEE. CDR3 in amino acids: CASSVQAEPSSGNTIYF. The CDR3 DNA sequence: TGTGCCAGCAGCGTGCAGGCAGAACCGAGCTCTGGAAACACCATATATTTT.

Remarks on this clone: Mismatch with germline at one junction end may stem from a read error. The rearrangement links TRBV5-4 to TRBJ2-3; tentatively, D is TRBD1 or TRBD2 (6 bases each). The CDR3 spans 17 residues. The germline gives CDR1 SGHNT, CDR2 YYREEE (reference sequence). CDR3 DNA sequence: TGTGCCAGCAGGTTGGGGGGCATCCCAGGGGGCACAGATACGCAGTATTTT. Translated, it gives CASRLGGIPGGTDTQYF.

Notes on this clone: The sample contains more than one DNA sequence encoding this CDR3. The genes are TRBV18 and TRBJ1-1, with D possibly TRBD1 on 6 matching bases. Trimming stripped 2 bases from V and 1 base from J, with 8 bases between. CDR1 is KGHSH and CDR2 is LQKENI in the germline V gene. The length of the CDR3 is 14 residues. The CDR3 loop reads CASSPSTGNTEAFF. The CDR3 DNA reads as TGTGCCAGCTCACCATCGACAGGGAACACTGAAGCTTTCTTT.

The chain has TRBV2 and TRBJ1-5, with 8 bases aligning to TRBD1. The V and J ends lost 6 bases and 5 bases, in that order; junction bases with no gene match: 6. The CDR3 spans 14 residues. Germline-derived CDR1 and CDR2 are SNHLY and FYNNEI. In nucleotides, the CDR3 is TGTGCCAGCAGAGAGTCAGGGGGCTATCAGCCCCAGCATTTT. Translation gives CASRESGGYQPQHF.

In DNA, the CDR3 is TGCGCCAGCAGCTCCGAATCGGGAGAGACCCAGTACTTC. Protein: CASSSESGETQYF. The chain combines TRBV5-1 with TRBJ2-5; the D is unclear. Germline CDR1 and CDR2: SGHRS and YFSETQ. This CDR3 contains 13 residues. V was clipped by 3 bases and J by 4 bases, with 10 bases between them.

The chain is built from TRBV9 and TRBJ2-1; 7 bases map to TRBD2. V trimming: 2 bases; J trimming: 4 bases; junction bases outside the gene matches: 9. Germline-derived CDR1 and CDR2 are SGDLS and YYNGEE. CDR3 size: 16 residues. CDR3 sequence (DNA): TGTGCCAGCAGCGTCCTGAGGGCGGGGGAGTACAATGAGCAGTTCTTC. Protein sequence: CASSVLRAGEYNEQFF.

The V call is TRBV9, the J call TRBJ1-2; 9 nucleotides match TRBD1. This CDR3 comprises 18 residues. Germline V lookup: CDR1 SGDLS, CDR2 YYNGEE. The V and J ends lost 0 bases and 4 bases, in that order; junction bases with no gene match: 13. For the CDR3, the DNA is TGTGCCAGCAGCGTAGGATCGTACAGGGGGCGGAATACCTATGGCTACACCTTC. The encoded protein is CASSVGSYRGRNTYGYTF.

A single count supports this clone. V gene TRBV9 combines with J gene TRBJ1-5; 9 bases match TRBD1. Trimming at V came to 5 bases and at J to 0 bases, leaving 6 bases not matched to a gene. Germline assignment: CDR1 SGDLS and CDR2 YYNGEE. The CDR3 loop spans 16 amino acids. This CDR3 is CASSPGQGLSNQPQHF. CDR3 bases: TGTGCCAGCAGTCCGGGACAGGGCCTTAGCAATCAGCCCCAGCATTTT. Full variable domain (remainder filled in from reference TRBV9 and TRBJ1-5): DSGVTQTPKHLITATGQRVTLRCSPRSGDLSVYWYQQSLDQGLQFLIQYYNGEERAKGNILERFSAQQFPDLHSELNLSSLELGDSALYFCASSPGQGLSNQPQHFGDGTRLSIL.

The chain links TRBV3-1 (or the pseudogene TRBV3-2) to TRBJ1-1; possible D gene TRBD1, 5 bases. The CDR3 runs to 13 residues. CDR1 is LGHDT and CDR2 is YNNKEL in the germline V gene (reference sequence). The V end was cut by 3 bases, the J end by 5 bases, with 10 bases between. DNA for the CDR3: TGTGCCAGCAGCCACGCTCGGGGGACTGAAGCTTTCTTT. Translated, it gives CASSHARGTEAFF.

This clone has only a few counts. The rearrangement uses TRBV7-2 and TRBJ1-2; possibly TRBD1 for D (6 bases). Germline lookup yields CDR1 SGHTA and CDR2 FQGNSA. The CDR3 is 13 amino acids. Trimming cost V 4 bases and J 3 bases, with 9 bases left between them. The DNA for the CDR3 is TGTGCCAGCAGCTGGGGACAAGACTATGGCTACACCTTC. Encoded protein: CASSWGQDYGYTF.